Each of the 11 T cell receptor beta chains below was sequenced from the same sample in a study of PD-L1 blockade in urothelial cancer (dated by TCRdb to between 2016 and 2019). The library was obtained by the immunoSEQ multiplex PCR assay. TCRdb retrieved this table from immuneACCESS and kept in-frame rearrangements only. Not all clones are present; in checked studies, unresolved V genes account for under half, and no reason is known for the remainder. This sample has 72,000 or so clones in its table, and approximately 86% of those were observed once. 15% of the sample is in the top ten clones. The time point label, read with the paper, signifies: pretreatment peripheral blood. Sample: PBMCs, taken around atezolizumab (anti-PD-L1) treatment. These receptors originate from a man aged 60 to 69 with urothelial cancer.

This chain joins TRBV12-2 and TRBJ2-3; TRBD1, the D gene given by the table, was not confirmed from the DNA. TRBV12-2 is reported as a pseudogene. The CDR3 extends over 14 amino acids. CDR3 nucleotide sequence: TGTGCAAGGCCCAACAGGGAACGGACAGATACGCAGTATTTT. Its translation: CARPNRERTDTQYF.

In its sample, this clone was seen a few times. This chain joins TRBV7-9 and TRBJ2-2, with 12 nucleotides matching TRBD2. The CDR3 is 13 residues long. Unmatched junction bases numbered 2, after V lost 5 bases and J lost 10 bases. Germline CDR1 SEHNR, CDR2 FQNEAQ (reference sequence). The CDR3 protein is CASSRTSGAELFF. The DNA of the CDR3 is TGTGCCAGCAGCCGGACTAGCGGGGCGGAGCTGTTTTTT.

The gene calls are TRBV11-2 and TRBJ2-5, with D hard to call. Trimming cost V 1 base and J 2 bases, with 11 bases left between them. The CDR3 has 15 amino acids. The germline V gene has CDR1 SGHAT and CDR2 FQNNGV. The CDR3 loop reads CASSLGSLSQETQYF. The CDR3, as DNA: TGTGCCAGCAGCTTAGGGAGTCTTTCACAAGAGACCCAGTACTTC.

The V call is TRBV5-1, the J call TRBJ2-3; TRBD2 agrees at 11 bases. V lost 1 base and J lost 3; bases outside the gene matches: 7. The CDR3 loop spans 17 amino acids. The germline CDR1 and CDR2 sequences are SGHRS and YFSETQ. The CDR3 here is CASSLSIAGGETDTQYF. The DNA for the CDR3 is TGCGCCAGCAGCTTGTCAATAGCGGGGGGGGAGACAGATACGCAGTATTTT.

The V and J genes are TRBV7-6 and TRBJ2-2, with 9 bases fitting TRBD2. Germline loops: CDR1 SGHVS, CDR2 FNYEAQ. This CDR3 region has 18 residues. Losses at the gene ends were 4 bases for V and 1 base for J; bases not matched to a gene: 10. As DNA, the CDR3 is TGTGCCAGCAGCTCCCGACGGGGTAGCGGGGGGAACACCGGGGAGCTGTTTTTT. This codes for CASSSRRGSGGNTGELFF.

Details on this clone: Other DNA variants within this sample encode the same CDR3. The rearrangement joins TRBV18 to TRBJ1-2; 10 positions match TRBD1. This CDR3 comprises 12 residues. Trimming at V came to 6 bases and at J to 7 bases, leaving 2 bases not matched to a gene. Germline values: CDR1 KGHSH, CDR2 LQKENI. Here the CDR3 DNA reads TGTGCCAGCTCCCGGACAGGGGGTGGCTACACCTTC. Translating it yields CASSRTGGGYTF.

This chain uses TRBV19 with TRBJ2-7; D may be TRBD1 (5 bases). Trimming took 3 bases from V and 6 from J, leaving 9 bases between them. CDR3 length: 12 amino acids. Germline loops: CDR1 LNHDA, CDR2 SQIVND (reference sequence). CDR3 in DNA: TGTGCCAGTAGTATGCAGGGTACCGAGCAGTACTTC. Translating it yields CASSMQGTEQYF.

J is TRBJ1-3 and V is TRBV10-3; D ambiguous. CDR3 size: 13 residues. The V gene lost 0 bases and the J gene lost 3 bases, with 3 bases spanning the gap. Looked up from germline, CDR1 is ENHRY and CDR2 is SYGVKD. The CDR3 is CAISESSGNTIYF. The DNA of the CDR3 is TGTGCCATCAGTGAGTCGAGTGGAAACACCATATATTTT.

The chain uses TRBV19 and TRBJ2-5; D gene ambiguous. Germline CDR1 is LNHDA and CDR2 is SQIVND (reference sequence). V was cut by 3 bases and J by 2 bases, with 7 bases left in between. The CDR3 runs to 13 residues. The CDR3 region has the DNA TGTGCCAGTAGTATGGGCACACAAGAGACCCAGTACTTC. Encoded protein: CASSMGTQETQYF. Full variable domain (rest looked up from reference TRBV19 and TRBJ2-5): DGGITQSPKYLFRKEGQNVTLSCEQNLNHDAMYWYRQDPGQGLRLIYYSQIVNDFQKGDIAEGYSVSREKKESFPLTVTSAQKNPTAFYLCASSMGTQETQYFGPGTRLLVL.

The V call is TRBV9, the J call TRBJ2-1; possibly TRBD1 for D (5 bases). The CDR3 extends over 14 amino acids. Germline V lookup: CDR1 SGDLS, CDR2 YYNGEE. V dropped 4 bases and J dropped 9 bases, with 17 bases sitting between them. The CDR3 sequence is CASSPRLVDSEQFF. The CDR3 DNA sequence: TGTGCCAGCAGCCCAAGACTGGTTGACAGTGAGCAGTTCTTC.

The V gene is TRBV30, the J gene TRBJ2-5, with D possibly TRBD1 on 8 matching bases. Trimming shortened V by 2 bases and J by 7 bases, and 23 bases separated the two germline ends. The CDR3 contains 16 residues. Germline CDR1 and CDR2: GTSNPN and SVGIG (reference sequence). CDR3 residues: CAWSSGDPGGGRTQYF. CDR3 nucleotide sequence: TGTGCCTGGAGTAGCGGGGACCCAGGGGGCGGGAGGACCCAGTACTTC.